The T cell receptor (beta chain) under discussion was sequenced for a study of OX40 agonist ivuxolimab in advanced cancers. Study overall: Every 2 weeks, patients received ivuxolimab intravenously, dosed at 0.01 to 10 mg/kg. The dose-escalation cohort was around 83% male, with a mean age of 60 years, ranging about 23 to 90.

This CDR3 has 11 amino acids. Between the trimmed V and J ends, which lost 1 base and 12 bases, there was a span of 12 bases. Germline CDR1 reads SQVTM; CDR2 reads ANQGSEA. Only in-frame clones appear in the TCRdb table, and some are missing; sequencing was by immunoSEQ multiplex PCR. The sample lists approximately 66,000 clones, roughly four fifths occurring once. The source is an adult with an advanced solid tumor such as melanoma, head and neck, liver or kidney cancer. Sequences were derived from CD4+ or CD8+ T cells sorted from blood, sampled in a trial of the OX40 agonist ivuxolimab. V is TRBV29-1 and J is TRBJ1-2, with no clear D. This CDR3 reads CSVEGPISNTF. CDR3 coding DNA: TGCAGCGTTGAAGGCCCGATCTCGAACACCTTC.